A single sample gave rise to the 16 T cell receptor beta chains below, sequenced in a study of control samples from healthy donors and cancer patients. Libraries were prepared by immunoSEQ multiplex PCR; TCRdb keeps only in-frame clonotypes and omits some of them. The sample holds 60,000 or so clones, about 96% seen once. Source material: blood. These receptors came from a woman aged 18-29 years in good health.

The chain couples TRBV3-1 (or the pseudogene TRBV3-2) to TRBJ1-2, with D possibly being TRBD1 (5 bases). CDR3 length equals 14 residues. Per the germline V gene, CDR1 is LGHDT and CDR2 is YNNKEL (reference sequence). Trimming removed 6 bases at V and 5 bases at J, with 16 bases between. CDR3 nucleotide sequence: TGTGCCAGCAGTAATGGCGACAGCCTATATGGCTACACCTTC. As protein: CASSNGDSLYGYTF.

The CDR3, as DNA: TGTGCCAGCAGAATGGGGAGTGGGGAGACCCAGTACTTC. As protein: CASRMGSGETQYF. The chain links TRBV27 to TRBJ2-5; a possible D gene is TRBD2 (5 bases). The length of the CDR3 is 13 residues. Germline lookup yields CDR1 MNHEY and CDR2 SMNVEV (reference sequence). The ends were cut back, 6 bases at V and 5 bases at J, with 13 bases in the middle.

The gene calls are TRBV10-3 and TRBJ1-1; D is perhaps TRBD1 (5 bases). Per the germline V gene, CDR1 is ENHRY and CDR2 is SYGVKD. The CDR3 extends over 11 amino acids. V shed 1 base and J shed 12 bases, with 9 bases lying between them. In DNA form, the CDR3 reads TGTGCCATCAGTGAGTGGGGGGAGACTTTCTTT. Encoded protein: CAISEWGETFF.

The chain carries TRBV19 and TRBJ2-7; tentatively, D is TRBD1 or TRBD2 (6 bases each). Trimming removed 3 bases at V and 3 bases at J, with 15 bases between. The CDR3 runs 15 residues. CDR1 and CDR2 from the germline V gene are LNHDA and SQIVND (reference sequence). The CDR3 bases are TGTGCCAGTAGTATGGGGGGCCTTCCTCTCTACGAGCAGTACTTC. Translating gives CASSMGGLPLYEQYF.

This rearrangement joins TRBV6-5 to TRBJ1-1; D is ambiguous. CDR1 MNHEY and CDR2 SVGAGI come from the germline V gene. The CDR3 sequence is 15 residues long. Trimming left V 0 bases short and J 0 bases short, with 8 bases between. Here the CDR3 reads CASSYSWAMNTEAFF. CDR3 nucleotides: TGTGCCAGCAGTTACTCGTGGGCAATGAACACTGAAGCTTTCTTT.

V gene TRBV6-6 combines with J gene TRBJ2-3; 7 bases align to TRBD2. V shed 2 bases, J shed 2 bases, and the junction held 1 base outside the gene matches. The CDR3 contains 14 residues. Germline V gives CDR1 MNHNY, CDR2 SVGAGI (reference sequence). The CDR3 bases are TGTGCCAGCAGTTACGGGACTAACACAGATACGCAGTATTTT. Encoded protein: CASSYGTNTDTQYF.

The chain couples TRBV18 to TRBJ2-7, with 10 bases fitting TRBD1. CDR1 KGHSH and CDR2 LQKENI come from the germline V gene. Germline trimming cut 0 bases from V and 3 bases from J; bases unmatched to any gene: 5. The CDR3 consists of 16 residues. The CDR3 is CASSPPRGQGRYEQYF. CDR3 DNA sequence: TGTGCCAGCTCACCACCGAGGGGACAGGGGCGCTACGAGCAGTACTTC.

The chain joins TRBV28 to TRBJ2-7, with D unresolved. Trimming removed 7 bases from V and 5 bases from J, with 12 bases in between. The CDR3 spans 12 residues. Per germline, CDR1 MDHEN and CDR2 SYDVKM. The CDR3 protein is CASKSPLNEQYF. CDR3 coding DNA: TGTGCCAGCAAGAGCCCCTTGAACGAGCAGTACTTC. The full variable domain, in which reference TRBV28 and TRBJ2-7 provide the parts outside the CDR3, is DVKVTQSSRYLVKRTGEKVFLECVQDMDHENMFWYRQDPGLGLRLIYFSYDVKMKEKGDIPEGYSVSREKKERFSLILESASTNQTSMYLCASKSPLNEQYFGPGTRLTVT.

V gene TRBV28 combines with J gene TRBJ1-4, with D maybe TRBD1 (5 bases). The CDR3 has 15 residues. Germline CDR1 reads MDHEN; CDR2 reads SYDVKM. V lost 2 bases and J 4 bases, leaving 11 bases between the germline ends. The DNA for the CDR3 is TGTGCCAGCAGTTTAATGGGACTGAGTAATGAAAAACTGTTTTTT. Residues: CASSLMGLSNEKLFF.

This clone was seen only once. The rearrangement uses TRBV5-6 and TRBJ2-1, with 7 bases fitting TRBD2. V gave up 4 bases and J gave up 4 bases; unmatched junction bases: 14. CDR3 length: 17 amino acids. Germline V gives CDR1 SGHDT, CDR2 YYEEEE. CDR3 residues: CASSPVLASGQYNEQFF. The CDR3 DNA is TGTGCCAGCAGCCCCGTACTGGCTAGCGGACAATACAATGAGCAGTTCTTC.

The chain uses TRBV9 and TRBJ1-3; possible D gene TRBD1, 6 bases. This CDR3 has 15 residues. The V and J ends lost 0 bases and 2 bases respectively, with 9 bases between them. In germline, CDR1 is SGDLS, CDR2 YYNGEE. Here the CDR3 DNA reads TGTGCCAGCAGCGTAGGACAGGCGGCTGGAAACACCATATATTTT. The encoded protein is CASSVGQAAGNTIYF.

The chain uses TRBV5-1 and TRBJ2-3; D is undetermined. Trimming left V 7 bases short and J 4 bases short, with 7 bases between. CDR1 is SGHRS and CDR2 is YFSETQ in the germline V gene. The CDR3 extends over 11 amino acids. CDR3: CASSRADTQYF. The CDR3 DNA is TGCGCCAGCTCACGGGCAGATACGCAGTATTTT.

The rearrangement joins TRBV5-1 to TRBJ2-3; the match to TRBD1 covers 7 bases. Germline CDR1 SGHRS, CDR2 YFSETQ. V shed 0 bases and J 2 bases; nucleotides not matched to a gene: 6. This CDR3 comprises 16 residues. CDR3 coding DNA: TGCGCCAGCAGCTTGGATTCAGGGGGACCCACAGATACGCAGTATTTT. Translating gives CASSLDSGGPTDTQYF.

The chain carries TRBV15 and TRBJ1-5; D remains unclear. The CDR3 spans 13 residues. CDR1 is LNHNV, CDR2 YYDKDF, per germline (reference sequence). Trimming took 1 base from V and 7 from J, leaving 8 bases between them. CDR3 bases: TGTGCCACCAGCAGAGCGGTGGTACAGCCCCAGCATTTT. This gives the protein CATSRAVVQPQHF.

The V gene is TRBV7-2, the J gene TRBJ2-2, with TRBD2 matching over 13 bases. Trimming took 4 bases from V and 5 from J; bases not matched to a gene: 10. Germline values: CDR1 SGHTA, CDR2 FQGNSA. This CDR3 spans 18 amino acids. CDR3 amino acids: CASSSTLGLAGETGELFF. In DNA, the CDR3 is TGTGCCAGCAGCTCGACCTTAGGACTAGCGGGGGAAACCGGGGAGCTGTTTTTT.

V gene TRBV6-2 or TRBV6-3 combines with J gene TRBJ2-1; D is ambiguous. The CDR3 has 14 amino acids. Germline V gene lookup returns CDR1 MNHEY and CDR2 SVGEGT. V dropped 6 bases and J dropped 0 bases, with 9 bases sitting between them. Written as DNA, the CDR3 is TGTGCCAGCAGCTCCTTCTACTCCTACAATGAGCAGTTCTTC. Residues: CASSSFYSYNEQFF.